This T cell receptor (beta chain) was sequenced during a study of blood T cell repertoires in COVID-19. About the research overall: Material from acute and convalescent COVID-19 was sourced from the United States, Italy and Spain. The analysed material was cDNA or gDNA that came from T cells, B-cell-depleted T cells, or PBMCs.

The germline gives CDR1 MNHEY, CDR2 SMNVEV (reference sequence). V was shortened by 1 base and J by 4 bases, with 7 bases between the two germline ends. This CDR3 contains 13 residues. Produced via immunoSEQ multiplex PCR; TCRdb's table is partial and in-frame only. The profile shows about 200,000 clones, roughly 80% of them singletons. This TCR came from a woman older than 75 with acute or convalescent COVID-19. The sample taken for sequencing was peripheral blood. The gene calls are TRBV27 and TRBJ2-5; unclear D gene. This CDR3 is CASSLFIGETQYF. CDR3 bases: TGTGCCAGCAGTTTATTCATCGGAGAGACCCAGTACTTC.